Shown below are 22 T cell receptor beta chains from a single sample sequenced in a study of ipilimumab plus nivolumab after autologous stem cell transplantation. Using immunoSEQ multiplex PCR, the repertoire was profiled, and TCRdb retains in-frame clones only, with some absent. This table has 2,000 to 3,000 clones, 85% to 95% appearing once. The sample in question was PBMCs, obtained in a trial of ipilimumab plus nivolumab as post-transplant consolidation. The receptors originated from a male donor with primary mediastinal lymphoma.

The genes are TRBV5-1 and TRBJ2-3, with TRBD1 identical over 8 bases. There are 14 residues in the CDR3. The junction had 5 bases not matched to a gene; V was cut back by 4 bases and J by 4 bases. CDR1 is SGHRS and CDR2 is YFSETQ in the germline V gene. The CDR3 loop reads CASSVIQGADTQYF. DNA of the CDR3: TGCGCCAGCAGCGTTATACAGGGGGCAGATACGCAGTATTTT.

The CDR3 sequence: CASSGGWTEAFF. In nucleotides, the CDR3 is TGTGCCAGCAGTGGCGGATGGACTGAAGCTTTCTTT. This sequence joins TRBV25-1 and TRBJ1-1, with D hard to call. The CDR3 sequence is 12 residues long. The ends were cut back, 4 bases at V and 5 bases at J, with 8 bases in the middle. CDR1 is MGHDK and CDR2 is SYGVNS in the germline V gene.

This clone came up once. The chain combines TRBV5-5 with TRBJ1-5, with a possible D match to TRBD1 (6 bases). The CDR3 is 16 amino acids. V was trimmed by 4 bases and J by 1 base, leaving 15 bases between them. CDR1 is SGHKS, CDR2 YYEKEE, per germline (reference sequence). The CDR3 DNA reads TGTGCCAGCAGCCCTGTATTCCAGGGGAGCAATCAGCCCCAGCATTTT. Protein product: CASSPVFQGSNQPQHF.

The table lists this clone with a count of one. The chain employs TRBV19 and TRBJ2-1, with TRBD1 matching 8 bases. CDR1 and CDR2 (germline): LNHDA, SQIVND (reference sequence). This CDR3 spans 14 amino acids. Germline trimming cut 5 bases from V and 3 bases from J; bases unmatched to any gene: 3. The CDR3 bases are TGTGCCAGTAGTGCAGGGGGCGACTACAATGAGCAGTTCTTC. Its translation: CASSAGGDYNEQFF.

The chain links TRBV27 to TRBJ1-4; D is unclear. The CDR3 has 14 residues. Germline CDR1 reads MNHEY; CDR2 reads SMNVEV (reference sequence). Trimming took 6 bases from V and 4 from J, leaving 12 bases between them. The CDR3 reads CASSVAGINEKLFF. The DNA of the CDR3 is TGTGCCAGCAGCGTAGCGGGGATTAATGAAAAACTGTTTTTT.

This clone was observed a single time. The rearrangement joins TRBV6-1 to TRBJ2-7, with D perhaps matching TRBD1 or TRBD2 (6 bases each). V lost 7 bases and J lost 3, with 13 bases in between. From germline, CDR1 is MNHNS and CDR2 SASEGT. The CDR3 consists of 13 residues. Written as DNA, the CDR3 is TGTGCCAGCAAGAGGGGGGTTGACTACGAGCAGTACTTC. This encodes CASKRGVDYEQYF.

This chain links TRBV15 with TRBJ1-1; D not resolved. The germline V gene has CDR1 LNHNV and CDR2 YYDKDF (reference sequence). V shed 4 bases and J shed 0 bases, with 6 bases lying between them. The CDR3 consists of 13 residues. In DNA, the CDR3 is TGTGCCACCAGCACCTATCTGAACACTGAAGCTTTCTTT. This sequence encodes CATSTYLNTEAFF.

This chain connects TRBV27 to TRBJ1-1; 8 bases align to TRBD1. Germline V gene data show CDR1 as MNHEY and CDR2 as SMNVEV (reference sequence). V was clipped by 7 bases and J by 7 bases; unmatched bases: 2. The CDR3 spans 11 residues. CDR3 nucleotide sequence: TGTGCCAGCACCAGGGGGCATGAAGCTTTCTTT. This gives the protein CASTRGHEAFF.

This clone was observed once. The chain recombines TRBV7-9 with TRBJ2-7; no firm D call. Germline V gene sequence: CDR1 SEHNR, CDR2 FQNEAQ (reference sequence). The CDR3 extends over 13 amino acids. Between the trimmed V and J ends, which lost 4 bases and 0 bases, there was a span of 7 bases. CDR3 coding DNA: TGTGCCAGCAGCTGGGAAAGCTCCTACGAGCAGTACTTC. Its protein is CASSWESSYEQYF.

The chain joins TRBV6-1 to TRBJ1-5; TRBD1 is a possible D gene (5 bases). Trimming pared 2 bases from V and 5 bases from J, leaving 22 bases between. CDR1 and CDR2 (germline): MNHNS, SASEGT. This CDR3 is 18 amino acids long. In DNA form, the CDR3 reads TGTGCCAGCAGTGAATCTAGTGGGACTGCCTTTTTTTATCAGCCCCAGCATTTT. Translating it yields CASSESSGTAFFYQPQHF.

The J gene is TRBJ1-1, the V gene TRBV27; no clear D. This CDR3 has 15 residues. The V and J ends lost 3 bases and 4 bases respectively, with 15 bases between them. The germline CDR1 and CDR2 sequences are MNHEY and SMNVEV (reference sequence). CDR3 coding DNA: TGTGCCAGCAGTTTTAGTGGAACATCGCTCACTGAAGCTTTCTTT. Translating gives CASSFSGTSLTEAFF.

This chain joins TRBV5-1 and TRBJ2-2; either TRBD1 or TRBD2 may supply D (5 bases each). CDR3 length: 16 residues. The V end was cut by 0 bases, the J end by 7 bases, with 16 bases between. In germline, CDR1 is SGHRS, CDR2 YFSETQ. CDR3 protein: CASSLDVLGTGGELFF. The CDR3, as DNA: TGCGCCAGCAGCTTGGACGTACTCGGGACGGGCGGGGAGCTGTTTTTT.

The rearrangement links TRBV7-2 to TRBJ2-7; D remains unclear. The germline V gene encodes CDR1 SGHTA and CDR2 FQGNSA. Trimming removed 1 base from V and 5 bases from J, with 6 bases in between. This CDR3 has 12 amino acids. CDR3 amino acids: CASSLGRHEQYF. The CDR3 DNA reads TGTGCCAGCAGCTTAGGAAGGCACGAGCAGTACTTC.

The CDR3 DNA reads as TGTGCCAGTAGTGTCCTCAGGGGGCGTACAGATACGCAGTATTTT. Translated: CASSVLRGRTDTQYF. The chain has TRBV19 and TRBJ2-3, with 8 positions matching TRBD1. The V segment lost 5 bases and the J segment 3 bases; nucleotides outside the gene matches: 7. CDR1 and CDR2 from the germline V gene are LNHDA and SQIVND (reference sequence). This CDR3 contains 15 residues.

The chain has TRBV2 and TRBJ2-3; weak D call: TRBD2 (6 bases). V lost 9 bases and J 3 bases, leaving 16 bases between the germline ends. The germline V gene has CDR1 SNHLY and CDR2 FYNNEI. The CDR3 consists of 14 residues. The CDR3 is CASPRRDRTDTQYF. The CDR3 DNA follows: TGTGCCAGTCCTCGGCGGGACCGAACAGATACGCAGTATTTT.

The chain uses TRBV6-1 and TRBJ2-5; D ambiguous. The ends were cut back, 0 bases at V and 5 bases at J, with 19 bases in the middle. Germline CDR1 is MNHNS and CDR2 is SASEGT. The CDR3 totals 17 residues. The CDR3 region has the DNA TGTGCCAGCAGTGAAGCAAGAGAAATCGCCGGCAGGGAGACCCAGTACTTC. Translating it yields CASSEAREIAGRETQYF.

The chain joins TRBV9 to TRBJ2-5; TRBD1 matches at 8 bases. Germline CDR1 SGDLS, CDR2 YYNGEE. The ends lost 3 bases at V and 5 bases at J; junction bases unmatched: 6. The CDR3 totals 14 residues. The CDR3 sequence is CASSAGTGGETQYF. CDR3 bases: TGTGCCAGCAGCGCCGGGACAGGCGGGGAGACCCAGTACTTC.

V usage is TRBV29-1 and J usage is TRBJ1-2; D is unclear. Trimming removed 1 base at V and 3 bases at J, with 6 bases between. Germline CDR1 reads SQVTM; CDR2 reads ANQGSEA. CDR3 length: 12 amino acids. CDR3 protein: CSVEARDYGYTF. The CDR3 nucleotides read TGCAGCGTTGAAGCTCGAGACTATGGCTACACCTTC.

Note on this clone: This specimen includes other DNA sequences encoding the same CDR3. The gene calls are TRBV11-2 and TRBJ1-1, with D tentatively TRBD1 (5 bases). Trimming stripped 0 bases from V and 4 bases from J, with 9 bases between. CDR1 is SGHAT and CDR2 is FQNNGV in the germline V gene. The CDR3 covers 14 residues. CDR3: CASSLDPGTTEAFF. The CDR3 DNA is TGTGCCAGCAGCTTAGATCCAGGGACCACTGAAGCTTTCTTT.

The chain couples TRBV15 to TRBJ2-1, with a tentative D call TRBD2 (5 bases). V was trimmed by 2 bases and J by 10 bases, leaving 18 bases between them. The germline gives CDR1 LNHNV, CDR2 YYDKDF (reference sequence). This CDR3 is built from 15 residues. The CDR3 here is CATSRRTSGAREQFF. The CDR3 bases are TGTGCCACCAGCAGACGAACTAGTGGCGCGAGGGAGCAGTTCTTC.

This sequence joins TRBV18 and TRBJ2-7; no clear D gene. V shed 3 bases and J shed 6 bases, with 15 bases lying between them. The germline V gene encodes CDR1 KGHSH and CDR2 LQKENI. This CDR3 has 14 amino acids. Written as DNA, the CDR3 is TGTGCCAGCTCACCGACAAGGCCTCCTGGCGAGCAGTACTTC. Translating it yields CASSPTRPPGEQYF.

The J gene is TRBJ2-5, the V gene TRBV7-2; no definite D call. Trimming removed 8 bases at V and 2 bases at J, with 18 bases between. Germline V lookup: CDR1 SGHTA, CDR2 FQGNSA. The CDR3 contains 15 residues. CDR3 in DNA: TGTGCCAGCGGAGAAAACGGGTACGAACAAGAGACCCAGTACTTC. Translation: CASGENGYEQETQYF.